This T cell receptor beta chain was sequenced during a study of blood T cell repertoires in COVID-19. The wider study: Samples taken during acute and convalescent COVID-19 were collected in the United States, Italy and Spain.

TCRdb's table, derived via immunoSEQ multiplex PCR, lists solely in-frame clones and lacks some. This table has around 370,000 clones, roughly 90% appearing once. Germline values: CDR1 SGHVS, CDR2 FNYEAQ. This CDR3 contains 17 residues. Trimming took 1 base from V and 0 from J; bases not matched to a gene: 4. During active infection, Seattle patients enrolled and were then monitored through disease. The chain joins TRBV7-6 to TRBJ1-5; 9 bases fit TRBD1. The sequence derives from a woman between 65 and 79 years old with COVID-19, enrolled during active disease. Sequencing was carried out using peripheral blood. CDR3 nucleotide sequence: TGTGCCAGCAGCTTAGGACAGGGGGGAAATAGCAATCAGCCCCAGCATTTT. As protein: CASSLGQGGNSNQPQHF.